Listed below are T cell receptor beta chains from one sample, sequenced in a study of blood T cell repertoires in COVID-19. The table came from immunoSEQ multiplex PCR; TCRdb's copy has only in-frame clones and leaves some out. The sample lists about 150,000 clones; 82% were seen once. Source material: peripheral blood. These receptors were taken from a woman older than 75 with active or convalescent COVID-19. Each CDR3 is given with its conserved first and last residue. A D gene is named only where the DNA matches it firmly. The size field is filled for only some rows; it gives once, few, many or a size class.

J	V	D	size	CDR3	DNA
TRBJ2-3	TRBV4-1	.	once	CASSQDTAGSDTQYF	TGCGCCAGCAGCCAAGATACGGCGGGGTCAGATACGCAGTATTTT
TRBJ2-3	TRBV5-6	TRBD2	.	CASSLERETDTQYF	TGTGCCAGCAGCTTGGAGCGGGAGACAGATACGCAGTATTTT
TRBJ2-3	TRBV19	TRBD1	.	CASSGAGRDRVSDTQYF	TGTGCCAGTAGCGGAGCCGGCAGGGACAGGGTGTCAGATACGCAGTATTTT
TRBJ2-7	TRBV10-3	TRBD2	.	CAISDSLTSGPDEQYF	TGTGCCATCAGTGACTCCCTCACTAGCGGTCCTGACGAGCAGTACTTC
TRBJ1-5	TRBV2	TRBD1	few	CASSDRTGNQPQHF	TGTGCCAGCAGTGATAGGACAGGGAATCAGCCCCAGCATTTT
TRBJ2-1	TRBV9	.	.	CASSVRLDNEQFF	TGTGCCAGCAGCGTACGACTAGACAATGAGCAGTTCTTC
TRBJ1-2	TRBV18	.	many	CASSPPAGGPVWGYTF	TGTGCCAGCTCACCACCAGCGGGGGGCCCCGTTTGGGGCTACACCTTC
TRBJ2-4	TRBV10-3	.	.	CAISEGGDDIQYF	TGTGCCATCAGTGAAGGAGGAGACGACATTCAGTACTTC
TRBJ1-4	TRBV18	.	.	CASSLQGFTNEKLFF	TGTGCCAGCTCACTGCAGGGATTCACTAATGAAAAACTGTTTTTT
TRBJ1-2	TRBV5-1	TRBD1	.	CASSLTTRTGLARVYGYTF	TGCGCCAGCAGCTTGACGACCCGGACAGGGTTAGCCCGGGTCTATGGCTACACCTTC
TRBJ2-7	TRBV7-2	TRBD2	.	CASSLGRGRAPEQYF	TGTGCCAGCAGCTTAGGGCGAGGGAGGGCCCCTGAGCAGTACTTC
TRBJ2-1	TRBV19	.	.	CASSIGTLYNEQFF	TGTGCCAGTAGTATCGGGACACTCTACAATGAGCAGTTCTTC
TRBJ1-1	TRBV7-8	.	few	CASSLTVDTEAFF	TGTGCCAGCAGCTTAACAGTTGACACTGAAGCTTTCTTT
TRBJ2-1	TRBV11-2	.	.	CATSRGSYNEQFF	TGTGCCACCAGCCGGGGCTCCTACAATGAGCAGTTCTTC
TRBJ2-1	TRBV19	.	.	CASSHGGTDNEQFF	TGTGCCAGTAGCCACGGCGGGACTGACAATGAGCAGTTCTTC
TRBJ2-1	TRBV3-1/TRBV3-2	TRBD1	.	CASSRTGTGGLPQFF	TGTGCCAGCAGCCGCACCGGGACAGGGGGCCTCCCGCAGTTCTTC
TRBJ1-5	TRBV19	TRBD1	.	CASRDGQGSNQPQHF	TGTGCCAGTCGTGACGGACAGGGGAGCAATCAGCCCCAGCATTTT
TRBJ2-3	TRBV9	.	.	CASSGSGFSTDTQYF	TGTGCCAGCAGCGGCTCGGGATTTAGCACAGATACGCAGTATTTT
TRBJ1-2	TRBV7-9	.	once	CASSPVVTAGGGYTF	TGTGCCAGCAGCCCTGTTGTGACCGCCGGGGGAGGCTACACCTTC
TRBJ2-7	TRBV6-6	TRBD2	.	CASSSHGGSGLDEQYF	TGTGCCAGCAGTTCCCACGGGGGTAGCGGGCTAGACGAGCAGTACTTC
TRBJ1-2	TRBV7-9	TRBD1	.	CASSLLTGVGYTF	TGTGCCAGCAGCTTACTGACAGGGGTAGGCTACACCTTC
TRBJ2-2	TRBV19	TRBD2	.	CASSSLGAGATGELFF	TGTGCCAGTAGTTCCCTTGGAGCGGGAGCCACCGGGGAGCTGTTTTTT
TRBJ2-5	TRBV3-1/TRBV3-2	.	.	CASSQVRAARETQYF	TGTGCCAGCAGCCAAGTCCGAGCGGCGAGAGAGACCCAGTACTTC
TRBJ2-5	TRBV2	TRBD2	.	CASSTWTSGPLETQYF	TGTGCCAGCAGTACCTGGACTAGCGGGCCGCTTGAGACCCAGTACTTC
TRBJ2-2	TRBV11-2	TRBD1	.	CASSFGTGPTGELFF	TGTGCCAGCAGCTTTGGGACAGGGCCCACCGGGGAGCTGTTTTTT
TRBJ2-7	TRBV9	.	.	CASSLTAAGEQYF	TGTGCCAGCAGCCTTACGGCGGCGGGCGAGCAGTACTTC
TRBJ1-1	TRBV28	TRBD1	.	CASSFQTGVNTEAFF	TGTGCCAGCAGTTTCCAGACAGGGGTGAACACTGAAGCTTTCTTT
TRBJ1-3	TRBV27	TRBD1	.	CASSSTGVSSGNTIYF	TGTGCCAGCAGTTCCACAGGGGTGAGCTCTGGAAACACCATATATTTT
TRBJ1-5	TRBV5-1	TRBD1	few	CASSSTGHAGQPQHF	TGCGCCAGCAGCTCGACAGGGCATGCGGGACAGCCCCAGCATTTT
TRBJ2-3	TRBV2	TRBD1	.	CASSPGGFISIDTQYF	TGTGCCAGCAGTCCAGGGGGTTTTATCAGTATCGATACGCAGTATTTT
TRBJ2-2	TRBV7-2	.	.	CASSLVGGGITGELFF	TGTGCCAGCAGCTTAGTGGGAGGGGGTATCACCGGGGAGCTGTTTTTT
TRBJ1-4	TRBV14	TRBD1	.	CASSRDRVEKLFF	TGTGCCAGCAGCCGGGACAGGGTTGAAAAACTGTTTTTT
TRBJ2-3	TRBV9	.	.	CASSAEAQSTDTQYF	TGTGCCAGCAGCGCAGAGGCCCAGAGCACAGATACGCAGTATTTT
TRBJ2-3	TRBV18	.	.	CASSPQEGTDTQYF	TGTGCCAGCTCACCACAGGAGGGCACAGATACGCAGTATTTT
TRBJ2-7	TRBV9	TRBD2	.	CASSVRSGVYYEQYF	TGTGCCAGCAGCGTCCGGAGCGGGGTCTACTACGAGCAGTACTTC